The clone carrying this T cell receptor beta chain has just a few counts. The data are from a study of T cells in Graves' hyperthyroidism and ophthalmopathy. V was pared by 4 bases and J by 0 bases, with 3 bases of the junction left unmatched. This CDR3 has 16 residues. Looked up from germline, CDR1 is MNHEY and CDR2 is SMNVEV (reference sequence). The TCR beta CDR3 regions underwent amplification using RNA transcripts as the source. TCR CDR3 regions were first amplified by RT-PCR with HTBI primers. A single record per CDR3 protein comes from TCRdb applying MiXCR to the multiplex PCR reads. The sample yields some 400,000 distinct CDR3 sequences, around 14% seen once. PBMCs stemmed from around 10 ml fresh peripheral blood.

V usage is TRBV27 and J usage is TRBJ2-6, with TRBD2 identical over 7 bases. The receptor's source is a woman aged 60 to 75 with Graves' hyperthyroidism. Sequencing input: blood. The CDR3 DNA reads as TGTGCCAGCAGTTGGGGAGGGGTCTCTGGGGCCAACGTCCTGACTTTC. It yields the protein CASSWGGVSGANVLTF.